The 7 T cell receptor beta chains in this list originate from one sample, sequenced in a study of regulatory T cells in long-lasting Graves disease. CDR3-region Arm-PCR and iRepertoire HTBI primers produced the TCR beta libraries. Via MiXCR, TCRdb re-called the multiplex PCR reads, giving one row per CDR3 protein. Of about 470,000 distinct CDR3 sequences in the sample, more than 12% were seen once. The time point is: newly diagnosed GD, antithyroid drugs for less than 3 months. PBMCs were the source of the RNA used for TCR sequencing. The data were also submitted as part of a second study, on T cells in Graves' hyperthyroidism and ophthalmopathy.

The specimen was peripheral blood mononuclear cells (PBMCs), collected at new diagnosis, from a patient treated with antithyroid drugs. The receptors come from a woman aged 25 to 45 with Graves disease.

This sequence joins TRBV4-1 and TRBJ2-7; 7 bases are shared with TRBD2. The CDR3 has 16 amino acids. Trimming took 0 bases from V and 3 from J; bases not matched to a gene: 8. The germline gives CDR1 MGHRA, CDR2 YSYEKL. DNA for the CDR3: TGCGCCAGCAGCCAAGAACGAAGGACTAGTTTCTACGAGCAGTACTTC. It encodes CASSQERRTSFYEQYF.

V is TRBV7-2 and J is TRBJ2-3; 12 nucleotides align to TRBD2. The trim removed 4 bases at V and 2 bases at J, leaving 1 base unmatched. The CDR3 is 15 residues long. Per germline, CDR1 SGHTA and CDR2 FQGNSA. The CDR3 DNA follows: TGTGCCAGCAGCTGGACTAGCGGGGTCACAGATACGCAGTATTTT. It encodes CASSWTSGVTDTQYF.

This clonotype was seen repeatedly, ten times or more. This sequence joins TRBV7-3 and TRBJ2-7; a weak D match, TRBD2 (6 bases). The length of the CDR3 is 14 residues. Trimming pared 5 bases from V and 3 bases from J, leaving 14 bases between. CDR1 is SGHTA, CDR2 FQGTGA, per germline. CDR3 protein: CASSPGGMGYEQYF. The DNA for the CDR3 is TGTGCCAGCAGCCCCGGCGGGATGGGCTACGAGCAGTACTTC.

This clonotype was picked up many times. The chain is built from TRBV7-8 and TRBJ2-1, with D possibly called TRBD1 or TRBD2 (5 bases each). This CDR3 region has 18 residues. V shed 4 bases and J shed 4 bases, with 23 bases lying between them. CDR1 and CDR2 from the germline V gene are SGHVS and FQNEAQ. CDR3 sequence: CASSSPRSPGPTYNEQFF. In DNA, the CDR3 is TGTGCCAGCAGCTCCCCAAGGTCACCGGGACCCACGTACAATGAGCAGTTCTTC.

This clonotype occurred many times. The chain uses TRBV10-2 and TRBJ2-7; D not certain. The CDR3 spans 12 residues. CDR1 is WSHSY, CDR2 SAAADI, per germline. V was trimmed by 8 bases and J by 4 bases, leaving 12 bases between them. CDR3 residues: CASATRLYEQYF. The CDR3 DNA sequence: TGCGCCAGCGCGACGCGGTTGTACGAGCAGTACTTC.

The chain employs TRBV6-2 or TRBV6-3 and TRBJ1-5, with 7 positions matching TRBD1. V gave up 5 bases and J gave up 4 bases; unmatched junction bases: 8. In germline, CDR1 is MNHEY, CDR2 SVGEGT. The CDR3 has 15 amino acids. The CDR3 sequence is CASSAYRGGNQPQHF. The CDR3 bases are TGTGCCAGCAGTGCTTACAGGGGAGGAAATCAGCCCCAGCATTTT.

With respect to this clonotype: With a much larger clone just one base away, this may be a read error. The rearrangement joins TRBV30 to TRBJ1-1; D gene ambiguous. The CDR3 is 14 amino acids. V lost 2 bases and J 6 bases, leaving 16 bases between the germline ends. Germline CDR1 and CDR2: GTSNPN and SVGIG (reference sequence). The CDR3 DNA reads TGTGCCTGGAGTTCCCCCAGACACCTCCCTGAAGCTTTCTTT. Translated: CAWSSPRHLPEAFF.